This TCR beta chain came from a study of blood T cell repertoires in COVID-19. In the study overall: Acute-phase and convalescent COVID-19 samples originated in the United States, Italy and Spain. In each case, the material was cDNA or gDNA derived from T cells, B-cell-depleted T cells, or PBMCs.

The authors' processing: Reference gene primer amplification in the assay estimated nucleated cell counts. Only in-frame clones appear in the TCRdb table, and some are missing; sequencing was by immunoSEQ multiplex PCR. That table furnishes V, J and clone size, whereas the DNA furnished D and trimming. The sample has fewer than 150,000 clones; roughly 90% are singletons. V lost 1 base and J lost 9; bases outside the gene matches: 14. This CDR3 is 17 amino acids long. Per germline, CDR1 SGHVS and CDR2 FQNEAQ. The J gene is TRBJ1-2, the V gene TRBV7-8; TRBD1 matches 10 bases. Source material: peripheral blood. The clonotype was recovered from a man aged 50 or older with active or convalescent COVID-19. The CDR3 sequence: CASSLVAGTGVATSYTF. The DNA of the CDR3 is TGTGCCAGCAGCTTAGTTGCGGGGACAGGGGTAGCCACTAGCTACACCTTC.